The 28 T cell receptor beta chains listed next were all sequenced from one sample in a study of follicular helper T cells after annual influenza vaccination (dated by TCRdb to about 2017). The library was produced with the immunoSEQ multiplex PCR assay. Here the immuneACCESS table is served through TCRdb, limited to in-frame sequences with V and J called. Missing clones are a known gap in these copies; in checked studies unresolved V genes cover under half, and the rest lacks a known reason. This sample holds about 6,800 clones; about 88% were observed only once. Approximately 0.69% of the sample is held by the ten biggest clonotypes. The time point label for this specimen denotes: 2015-2016 season, 7 days after influenza vaccination. The sample in question was CXCR5+ CD38- circulating T follicular helper cells from blood, obtained 7 days after influenza vaccination. The cell subset or site label here, explained by the study, means: circulating Tfh, non-naive CD4+CXCR5+PD-1+ (ICOS+CD38+ or ICOS-CD38-). These receptors were collected from an adult who received the influenza vaccine.

The chain joins TRBV6-1 to TRBJ2-1; the D call may be TRBD1 or TRBD2 (5 bases each). The CDR3 contains 14 residues. Trimming removed 6 bases at V and 4 bases at J, with 13 bases between. Germline lookup yields CDR1 MNHNS and CDR2 SASEGT. CDR3 sequence reads: CASRKMGVYNEQFF. The DNA of the CDR3 is TGTGCCAGCAGAAAGATGGGGGTATACAATGAGCAGTTCTTC.

The chain employs TRBV7-2 and TRBJ2-7, with no clear D. This CDR3 has 11 amino acids. Between the trimmed V and J ends, which lost 5 bases and 6 bases, there was a span of 8 bases. In germline, CDR1 is SGHTA, CDR2 FQGNSA. The CDR3 sequence: CASSQQREQYF. CDR3 DNA: TGTGCCAGCAGCCAACAGCGCGAGCAGTACTTC.

The chain uses TRBV5-5 and TRBJ1-1; no definite D call. This CDR3 contains 15 residues. Germline assignment: CDR1 SGHKS and CDR2 YYEKEE (reference sequence). V was clipped by 2 bases and J by 4 bases, with 15 bases between them. CDR3 residues: CASSFAPVTSTEAFF. The CDR3 DNA is TGTGCCAGCAGCTTTGCCCCGGTTACGAGCACTGAAGCTTTCTTT.

V is TRBV2 and J is TRBJ1-4, with D hard to call. Trimming removed 7 bases at V and 3 bases at J, with 15 bases between. CDR3 length equals 15 residues. Germline V gives CDR1 SNHLY, CDR2 FYNNEI. CDR3 protein: CASTYDLIANEKLFF. As DNA, the CDR3 is TGTGCCAGCACCTATGACCTCATTGCTAATGAAAAACTGTTTTTT.

This clone was found once. The chain carries TRBV30 and TRBJ2-3, with D maybe TRBD1 (5 bases). This CDR3 region has 15 residues. Trimming left V 0 bases short and J 4 bases short, with 14 bases between. Germline CDR1 reads GTSNPN; CDR2 reads SVGIG (reference sequence). CDR3 in amino acids: CAWSVIRQGSDTQYF. CDR3 bases: TGTGCCTGGAGTGTGATCCGGCAGGGCTCAGATACGCAGTATTTT.

The V call is TRBV27, the J call TRBJ1-2; 8 bases are a match to TRBD1. The J segment lost 7 bases and the V segment lost 5 bases, leaving 6 bases of the junction unmatched. The CDR3 totals 13 residues. Germline V gene lookup returns CDR1 MNHEY and CDR2 SMNVEV (reference sequence). The CDR3 spells CASSPLTGAGYTF. DNA for the CDR3: TGTGCCAGCAGTCCACTGACAGGGGCTGGCTACACCTTC.

This clone has only one observation. The rearrangement joins TRBV9 to TRBJ1-4, with TRBD1 as a possible D gene (5 bases). The CDR3 spans 14 residues. The germline V gene encodes CDR1 SGDLS and CDR2 YYNGEE. Trimming cost V 6 bases and J 3 bases, with 12 bases left between them. CDR3 sequence reads: CASNGGTANEKLFF. DNA for the CDR3: TGTGCCAGCAATGGTGGGACCGCTAATGAAAAACTGTTTTTT.

The chain combines TRBV11-1 with TRBJ2-2, with 10 bases matching TRBD2. The trim removed 5 bases at V and 4 bases at J, leaving 4 bases unmatched. The CDR3 totals 15 residues. In germline, CDR1 is SGHAT, CDR2 FQDESV (reference sequence). The chain's CDR3 is CASSPLAGVTGELFF. The CDR3 bases are TGTGCCAGCAGCCCGCTAGCGGGAGTCACCGGGGAGCTGTTTTTT.

V usage is TRBV28 and J usage is TRBJ2-7, with D unresolved. V was trimmed by 3 bases and J by 1 base, leaving 7 bases between them. Germline V gene lookup returns CDR1 MDHEN and CDR2 SYDVKM. The CDR3 covers 13 residues. CDR3 protein: CASSFFGSYEQYF. As DNA, the CDR3 is TGTGCCAGCAGTTTCTTCGGTTCCTACGAGCAGTACTTC.

This chain joins TRBV19 and TRBJ2-2; TRBD2 might be the D (5 bases). V was trimmed by 3 bases and J by 1 base, leaving 18 bases between them. The CDR3 covers 18 residues. Looked up from germline, CDR1 is LNHDA and CDR2 is SQIVND (reference sequence). CDR3 region: CASSIPRLRTGNTGELFF. The CDR3 nucleotides are TGTGCCAGTAGTATCCCCAGACTAAGGACGGGGAACACCGGGGAGCTGTTTTTT.

The rearrangement links TRBV7-3 to TRBJ2-1, with TRBD1 as a possible D gene (6 bases). CDR1 SGHTA and CDR2 FQGTGA come from the germline V gene. V lost 0 bases to trimming and J lost 4 bases, with 7 bases between them. The CDR3 consists of 14 residues. Written as DNA, the CDR3 is TGTGCCAGCAGCTTAACCGGACAGTACAATGAGCAGTTCTTC. This gives the protein CASSLTGQYNEQFF.

The chain recombines TRBV7-9 with TRBJ2-5; D remains unclear. The V end was cut by 5 bases, the J end by 2 bases, with 21 bases between. Germline V gene sequence: CDR1 SEHNR, CDR2 FQNEAQ (reference sequence). This CDR3 is 17 amino acids long. The CDR3 nucleotides read TGTGCCAGCAGCCATGTCCGGAGTGGACGGACGCAAGAGACCCAGTACTTC. This gives the protein CASSHVRSGRTQETQYF.

The chain uses TRBV7-2 and TRBJ1-2; no reliable D call. CDR1 SGHTA and CDR2 FQGNSA come from the germline V gene. The CDR3 length is 14 residues. V shed 7 bases and J shed 8 bases, with 20 bases lying between them. CDR3 residues: CASTQTLGLWGYTF. The CDR3 DNA reads as TGTGCCAGCACCCAAACACTGGGCCTCTGGGGCTACACCTTC.

This clone was picked up one time. This chain uses TRBV4-1 with TRBJ2-6; D call uncertain. V was clipped by 0 bases and J by 2 bases, with 17 bases between them. This CDR3 is built from 19 residues. Per germline, CDR1 MGHRA and CDR2 YSYEKL. In nucleotides, the CDR3 is TGCGCCAGCAGCCAAGATTGGCGGACGGGTTTAACTGGGGCCAACGTCCTGACTTTC. This encodes CASSQDWRTGLTGANVLTF.

This sequence joins TRBV11-2 and TRBJ2-3; 12 bases fit TRBD2. The length of the CDR3 is 19 residues. Germline trimming cut 0 bases from V and 3 bases from J; bases unmatched to any gene: 10. Germline lookup yields CDR1 SGHAT and CDR2 FQNNGV. The CDR3 DNA is TGTGCCAGCAGCTTAGACCAGGGGTCTAGCGGGAGGGGGACAGATACGCAGTATTTT. This translates into CASSLDQGSSGRGTDTQYF.

The chain has TRBV28 and TRBJ2-7, with D possibly being TRBD1 (5 bases). CDR3 length equals 14 residues. Deletions cut 4 bases from V and 1 base from J, with 11 bases between. Looked up from germline, CDR1 is MDHEN and CDR2 is SYDVKM. The CDR3, as DNA: TGTGCCAGCAGTTCAGGGTTTCGGTCCTACGAGCAGTACTTC. This gives the protein CASSSGFRSYEQYF.

The J gene is TRBJ2-7, the V gene TRBV5-1; D perhaps matches TRBD2 (6 bases). V was shortened by 7 bases and J by 4 bases, with 18 bases between the two germline ends. This CDR3 spans 14 amino acids. Germline V CDR1 and CDR2: SGHRS, YFSETQ. CDR3 sequence (DNA): TGCGCCAGCCCGTTTCGCGGGATGGGATACGAGCAGTACTTC. Its translation: CASPFRGMGYEQYF. The full variable domain, its missing parts supplied by reference TRBV5-1 and TRBJ2-7, is KAGVTQTPRYLIKTRGQQVTLSCSPISGHRSVSWYQQTPGQGLQFLFEYFSETQRNKGNFPGRFSGRQFSNSRSEMNVSTLELGDSALYLCASPFRGMGYEQYFGPGTRLTVT.

This chain links TRBV15 with TRBJ1-1, with 8 bases lining up with TRBD1. This CDR3 contains 16 residues. Germline lookup yields CDR1 LNHNV and CDR2 YYDKDF (reference sequence). Trimming at V came to 0 bases and at J to 7 bases, leaving 10 bases not matched to a gene. This chain's CDR3 is CATSRDLQGAGGEAFF. The CDR3 DNA reads TGTGCCACCAGCAGAGATCTGCAGGGGGCGGGCGGTGAAGCTTTCTTT.

The chain couples TRBV2 to TRBJ1-5, with D uncertain. This CDR3 region has 13 residues. V was shortened by 6 bases and J by 0 bases, with 6 bases between the two germline ends. From germline, CDR1 is SNHLY and CDR2 FYNNEI. The CDR3 reads CASRRDSNQPQHF. As DNA, the CDR3 is TGTGCCAGCAGGAGAGATAGCAATCAGCCCCAGCATTTT.

The genes are TRBV11-1 and TRBJ2-1, with 8 nucleotides matching TRBD1. After removal of 3 bases from V and 6 bases from J, the junction contained 7 bases not matched to a gene. This CDR3 region has 15 residues. Looked up from germline, CDR1 is SGHAT and CDR2 is FQDESV (reference sequence). Here the CDR3 DNA reads TGTGCCAGCAGCTTTTTCAGGGGGCGAGTCAATGAGCAGTTCTTC. It translates to CASSFFRGRVNEQFF.

The rearrangement joins TRBV20-1 to TRBJ1-5; D is perhaps TRBD1 (5 bases). Germline-derived CDR1 and CDR2 are DFQATT and SNEGSKA (reference sequence). This CDR3 has 11 amino acids. Trimming pared 2 bases from V and 6 bases from J, leaving 5 bases between. In DNA, the CDR3 is TGCAGTGCTAGACAGGGTCAGCCCCAGCATTTT. This codes for CSARQGQPQHF.

V usage is TRBV12-2 and J usage is TRBJ2-7. TRBV12-2 is shown as a pseudogene. The length of the CDR3 is 14 residues. The CDR3 region is CASRLEIKGERQYV. CDR3 sequence (DNA): TGTGCAAGTCGCTTAGAGATAAAAGGGGAGAGGCAGTACGTC.

The chain couples TRBV7-2 to TRBJ2-5; D unclear. V dropped 1 base and J dropped 0 bases, with 6 bases sitting between them. In germline, CDR1 is SGHTA, CDR2 FQGNSA. There are 14 residues in the CDR3. CDR3 DNA sequence: TGTGCCAGCAGCTTAGAACAGTACCAAGAGACCCAGTACTTC. Protein: CASSLEQYQETQYF. Drawing the rest from reference TRBV7-2 and TRBJ2-5, the complete variable domain is GAGVSQSPSNKVTEKGKDVELRCDPISGHTALYWYRQSLGQGLEFLIYFQGNSAPDKSGLPSDRFSAERTGGSVSTLTIQRTQQEDSAVYLCASSLEQYQETQYFGPGTRLLVL.

V usage is TRBV6-1 and J usage is TRBJ1-1; D is unclear. The CDR3 extends over 13 amino acids. Deletions cut 5 bases from V and 1 base from J, with 8 bases between. Germline CDR1 and CDR2: MNHNS and SASEGT. This chain's CDR3 is CASSNSGNTEAFF. In nucleotides, the CDR3 is TGTGCCAGCAGTAACAGCGGGAACACTGAAGCTTTCTTT.

The chain is built from TRBV29-1 and TRBJ2-3, with 7 nucleotides matching TRBD2. The V gene end was trimmed by 7 bases and the J gene end by 1 base; junction bases not matched to a gene: 5. Germline-derived CDR1 and CDR2 are SQVTM and ANQGSEA. This CDR3 spans 13 amino acids. The CDR3 DNA is TGCAGCGCCCGGGCGGGGGGCACAGATACGCAGTATTTT. Encoded protein: CSARAGGTDTQYF.

With regard to this clone: The junction does not match germline at one end; this may be a read error. The chain employs TRBV27 and TRBJ1-1; D gene uncertain. This CDR3 spans 16 amino acids. Germline CDR1 and CDR2: MNHEY and SMNVEV (reference sequence). The chain's CDR3 is CASGLSRTDLNTEAFF. The CDR3, as DNA: TGTGCCAGCGGTTTAAGCCGGACGGACCTTAACACTGAAGCTTTCTTT.

The V call is TRBV6-9, the J call TRBJ1-1; no firm D call. V lost 4 bases and J 6 bases, leaving 6 bases between the germline ends. Germline CDR1 MNHGY, CDR2 SVAAGI. The CDR3 loop spans 11 amino acids. The chain's CDR3 is CASSWNAEAFF. The CDR3 DNA is TGTGCCAGCAGTTGGAATGCTGAAGCTTTCTTT.

V and J are TRBV5-1 and TRBJ2-1; D gene unclear. Trimming removed 0 bases from V and 6 bases from J, with 4 bases in between. Germline assignment: CDR1 SGHRS and CDR2 YFSETQ. The CDR3 is 12 amino acids. The DNA for the CDR3 is TGCGCCAGCAGCTTGGCCCGCAATGAGCAGTTCTTC. Protein product: CASSLARNEQFF.